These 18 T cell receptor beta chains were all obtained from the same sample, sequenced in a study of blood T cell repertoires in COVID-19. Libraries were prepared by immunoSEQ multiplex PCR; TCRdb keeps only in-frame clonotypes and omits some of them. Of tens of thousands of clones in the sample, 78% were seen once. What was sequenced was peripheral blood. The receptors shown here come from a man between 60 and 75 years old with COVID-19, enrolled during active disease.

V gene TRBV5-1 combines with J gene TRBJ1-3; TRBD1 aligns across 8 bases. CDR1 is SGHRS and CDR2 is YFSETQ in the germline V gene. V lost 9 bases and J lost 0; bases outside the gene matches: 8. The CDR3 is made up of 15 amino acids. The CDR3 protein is CATSTGAVSGNTIYF. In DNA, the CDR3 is TGCGCCACTTCGACAGGGGCCGTCTCTGGAAACACCATATATTTT.

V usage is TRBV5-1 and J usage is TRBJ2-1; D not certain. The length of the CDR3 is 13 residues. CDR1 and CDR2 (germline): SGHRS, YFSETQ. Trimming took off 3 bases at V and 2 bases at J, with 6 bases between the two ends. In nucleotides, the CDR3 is TGCGCCAGCAGCTACGGTACCTACAATGAGCAGTTCTTC. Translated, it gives CASSYGTYNEQFF.

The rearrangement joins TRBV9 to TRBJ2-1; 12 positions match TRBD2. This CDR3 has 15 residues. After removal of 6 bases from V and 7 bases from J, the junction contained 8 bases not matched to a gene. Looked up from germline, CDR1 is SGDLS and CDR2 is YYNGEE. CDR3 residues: CASTGELAGGNEQFF. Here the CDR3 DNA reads TGTGCCAGCACGGGGGAACTAGCGGGAGGAAATGAGCAGTTCTTC.

The DNA for the CDR3 is TGTGCCAGCAACAACAGACAGTTTCTCGATGAGCAGTTCTTC. Amino acids: CASNNRQFLDEQFF. This chain joins TRBV3-1 (or the pseudogene TRBV3-2) and TRBJ2-1; tentatively, D is TRBD1 (5 bases). Germline values: CDR1 LGHDT, CDR2 YNNKEL (reference sequence). There are 14 residues in the CDR3. The V gene lost 7 bases and the J gene lost 8 bases, with 18 bases spanning the gap.

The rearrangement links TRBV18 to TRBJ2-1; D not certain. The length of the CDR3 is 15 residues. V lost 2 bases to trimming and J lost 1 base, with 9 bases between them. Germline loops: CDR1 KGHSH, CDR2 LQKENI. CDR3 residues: CASSPYIDSYNEQFF. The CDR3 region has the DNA TGTGCCAGCTCACCATACATTGATTCCTACAATGAGCAGTTCTTC.

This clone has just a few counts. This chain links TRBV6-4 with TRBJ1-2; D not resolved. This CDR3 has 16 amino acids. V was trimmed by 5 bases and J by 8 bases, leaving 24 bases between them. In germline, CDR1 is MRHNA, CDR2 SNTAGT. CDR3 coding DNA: TGTGCCAGCAGTCCCGGGAGAAGCCTTCTGCCGAGGGGCTACACCTTC. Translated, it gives CASSPGRSLLPRGYTF.

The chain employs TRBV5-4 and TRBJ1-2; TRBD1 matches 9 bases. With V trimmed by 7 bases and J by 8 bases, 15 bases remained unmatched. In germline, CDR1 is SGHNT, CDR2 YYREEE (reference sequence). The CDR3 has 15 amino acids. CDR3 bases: TGTGCCAGCTCCCTTCGGGAGGTACAGGGGGCCGGCTACACCTTC. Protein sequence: CASSLREVQGAGYTF.

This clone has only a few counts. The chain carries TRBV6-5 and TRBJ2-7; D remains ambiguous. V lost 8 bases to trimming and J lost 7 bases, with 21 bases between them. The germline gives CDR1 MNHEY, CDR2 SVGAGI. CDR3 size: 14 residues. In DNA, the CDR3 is TGTGCCAGCTCTAGGCCGCCGTTTATGATGGAGCAGTACTTC. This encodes CASSRPPFMMEQYF.

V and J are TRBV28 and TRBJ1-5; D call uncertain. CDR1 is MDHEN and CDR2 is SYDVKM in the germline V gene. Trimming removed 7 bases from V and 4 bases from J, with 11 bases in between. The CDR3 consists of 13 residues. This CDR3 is CASTSSPNQPQHF. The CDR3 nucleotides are TGTGCCAGCACCTCGAGTCCGAATCAGCCCCAGCATTTT.

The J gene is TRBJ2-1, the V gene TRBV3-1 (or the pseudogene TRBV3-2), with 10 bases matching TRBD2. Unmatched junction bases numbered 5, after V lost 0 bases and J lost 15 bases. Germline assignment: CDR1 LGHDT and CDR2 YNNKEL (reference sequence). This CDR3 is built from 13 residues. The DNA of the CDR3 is TGTGCCAGCAGCCAAGATGTCCTAGCGGGGGTGTTCTTC. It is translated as CASSQDVLAGVFF.

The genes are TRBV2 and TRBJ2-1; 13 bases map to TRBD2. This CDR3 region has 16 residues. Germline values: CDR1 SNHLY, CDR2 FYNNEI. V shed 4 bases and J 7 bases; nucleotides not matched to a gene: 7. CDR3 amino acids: CASSGRGTSGVNEQFF. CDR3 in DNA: TGTGCCAGCAGTGGCCGGGGGACTAGCGGGGTAAATGAGCAGTTCTTC. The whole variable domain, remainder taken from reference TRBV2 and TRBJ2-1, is EPEVTQTPSHQVTQMGQEVILRCVPISNHLYFYWYRQILGQKVEFLVSFYNNEISEKSEIFDDQFSVERPDGSNFTLKIRSTKLEDSAMYFCASSGRGTSGVNEQFFGPGTRLTVL.

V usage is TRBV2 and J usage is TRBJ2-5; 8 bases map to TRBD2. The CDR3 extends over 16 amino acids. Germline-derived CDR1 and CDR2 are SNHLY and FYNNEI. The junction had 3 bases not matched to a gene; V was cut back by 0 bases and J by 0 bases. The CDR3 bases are TGTGCCAGCAGTGAAGCTAGCGGGGCCAACCAAGAGACCCAGTACTTC. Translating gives CASSEASGANQETQYF.

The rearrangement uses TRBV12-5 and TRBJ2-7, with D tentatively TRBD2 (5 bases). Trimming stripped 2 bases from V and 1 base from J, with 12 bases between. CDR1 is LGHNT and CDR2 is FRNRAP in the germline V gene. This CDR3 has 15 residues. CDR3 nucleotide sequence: TGTGCTAGTGGTTTGTACCGGGGTAGTTCCTACGAGCAGTACTTC. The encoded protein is CASGLYRGSSYEQYF.

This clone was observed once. CDR3 sequence: CASSQGHLTEAFF. As DNA, the CDR3 is TGTGCCAGCTCCCAGGGACACCTCACTGAAGCTTTCTTT. The V and J genes are TRBV18 and TRBJ1-1; maybe TRBD1 (6 bases). V lost 6 bases and J lost 4, with 12 bases in between. This CDR3 is 13 amino acids long. Germline assignment: CDR1 KGHSH and CDR2 LQKENI.

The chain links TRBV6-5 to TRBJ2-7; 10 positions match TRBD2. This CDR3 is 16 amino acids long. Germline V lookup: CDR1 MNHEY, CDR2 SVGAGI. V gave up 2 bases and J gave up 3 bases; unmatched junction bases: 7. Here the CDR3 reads CASSYDLAGARYEQYF. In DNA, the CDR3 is TGTGCCAGCAGTTACGATCTAGCGGGGGCCCGCTACGAGCAGTACTTC.

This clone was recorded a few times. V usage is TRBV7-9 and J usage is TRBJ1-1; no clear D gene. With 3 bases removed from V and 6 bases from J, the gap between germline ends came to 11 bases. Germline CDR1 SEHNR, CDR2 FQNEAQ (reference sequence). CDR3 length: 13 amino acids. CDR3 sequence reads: CASSFWSSAEAFF. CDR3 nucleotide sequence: TGTGCCAGCAGCTTTTGGTCGTCGGCTGAAGCTTTCTTT.

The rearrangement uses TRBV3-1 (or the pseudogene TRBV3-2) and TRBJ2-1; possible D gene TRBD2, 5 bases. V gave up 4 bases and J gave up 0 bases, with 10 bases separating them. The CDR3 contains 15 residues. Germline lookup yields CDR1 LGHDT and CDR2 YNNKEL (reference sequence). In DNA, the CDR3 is TGTGCCAGCAGCCTCCGGGGTCTCTCCTACAATGAGCAGTTCTTC. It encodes CASSLRGLSYNEQFF.

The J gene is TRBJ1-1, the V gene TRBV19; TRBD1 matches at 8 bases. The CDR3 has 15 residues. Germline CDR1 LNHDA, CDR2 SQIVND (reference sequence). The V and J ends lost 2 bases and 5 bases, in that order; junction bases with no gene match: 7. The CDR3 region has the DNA TGTGCCAGTAGTATATCGCAGGGGGCGAGTACTGAAGCTTTCTTT. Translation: CASSISQGASTEAFF. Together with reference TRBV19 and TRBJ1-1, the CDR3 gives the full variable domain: DGGITQSPKYLFRKEGQNVTLSCEQNLNHDAMYWYRQDPGQGLRLIYYSQIVNDFQKGDIAEGYSVSREKKESFPLTVTSAQKNPTAFYLCASSISQGASTEAFFGQGTRLTVV.